This T cell receptor beta chain was sequenced in a study of blood T cell repertoires in COVID-19. Clones were sequenced by immunoSEQ multiplex PCR, and TCRdb holds only the in-frame ones, with some missing. The data show tens of thousands of clones, 80% to 90% seen once. Losses at the gene ends were 4 bases for V and 5 bases for J; bases not matched to a gene: 5. This CDR3 comprises 15 residues. CDR1 MGHDK and CDR2 SYGVNS come from the germline V gene. The source material was peripheral blood. The chain employs TRBV25-1 and TRBJ2-3; 11 bases agree with TRBD1. The clonotype originates from a human donor in a cohort sampled during active COVID-19. CDR3 sequence (DNA): TGTGCCAGCAGTGTCGCAGGGACAGGGGGAGATACGCAGTATTTT. It codes for CASSVAGTGGDTQYF.